The present T cell receptor (beta chain) was sequenced within a study of blood T cells in healthy people across ages. Study results and caveats: Whereas aged donors had fewer naive CD4+ cells, long-lived donors had more of them and higher diversity. Diversity estimated from one million T cells was considered an underestimate.

Sample-barcoded 5' priming and a J-beta primer mix drove a second PCR of 7 to 11 cycles. TCRdb reprocessed the 5' RACE reads via MiXCR and lists one record per CDR3 protein. Of 1.5 million to 2 million distinct CDR3 sequences listed, 49% are singletons. Comments on this clonotype: The antigen remains unidentified.

This CDR3 comprises 16 residues. The ends were cut back, 2 bases at V and 7 bases at J, with 19 bases in the middle. Germline V lookup: CDR1 SGHRS, CDR2 YFSETQ. A minimum of 7 million PBMCs was isolated per sample. Extraction yielded at least 6 micrograms of total RNA per sample. This receptor was obtained from a woman aged 40 to 50 in good health. V usage is TRBV5-1 and J usage is TRBJ2-1, with D perhaps matching TRBD1 (6 bases). Source material: blood. DNA of the CDR3: TGCGCCAGCAGCTTACAGGGTGAACCAGCTAGGAATGAGCAGTTCTTC. Translating gives CASSLQGEPARNEQFF.